The present T cell receptor beta chain was sequenced within a study of CD8 T cells in Susac syndrome. This CDR3 comprises 16 residues. Germline-derived CDR1 and CDR2 are MNHEY and SVGAGI. Trimming left V 2 bases short and J 7 bases short, with 20 bases between. TEMRA cells were FACS-enriched and CD8+ and CD4+ T cells negatively isolated. RNA amounts of about 0.5 to 1 ug underwent reverse transcription with random hexamers. TCRdb passed the immunoSEQ multiplex PCR reads through MiXCR, listing each CDR3 protein once. Of about 430,000 distinct CDR3 sequences listed, 85% are singletons. This sequence was found in a human donor with multiple sclerosis. Sequenced input: CD8+ T cells from PBMCs. This chain joins TRBV6-5 and TRBJ1-1; a possible D gene is TRBD1 (5 bases). In nucleotides, the CDR3 is TGTGCCAGCAGTTACGCGTTCAGGGACCTCCCCTATGAAGCTTTCTTT. It is translated as CASSYAFRDLPYEAFF.